This record covers a single T cell receptor (beta chain). Authors' data handling: It was from reference gene primer amplification that nucleated cell counts were estimated. Some clones are missing from TCRdb's copy, which holds only in-frame ones; the method was immunoSEQ multiplex PCR. V and J calls and clone size are given by that table; D and trimming were obtained from the DNA. This table holds hundreds of thousands of clones, roughly 85% found once. The data belong to a study of blood T cell repertoires in COVID-19. At the level of the study: Nucleic acid was either cDNA or gDNA, and it came from T cells, B-cell-depleted T cells, or PBMCs.

V shed 6 bases and J shed 4 bases, with 16 bases lying between them. The CDR3 spans 15 residues. Germline CDR1 LNHDA, CDR2 SQIVND (reference sequence). The chain couples TRBV19 to TRBJ2-1, with TRBD1 as a possible D gene (6 bases). This receptor was obtained from a woman between 18 and 30 years old who had recovered from COVID-19. The sequenced material came from peripheral blood. CDR3 protein: CASRLDSSHYNEQFF. The CDR3 DNA reads TGTGCCAGTAGGTTGGACAGCTCTCATTACAATGAGCAGTTCTTC.